These 17 T cell receptor beta chains came from one sample sequenced in a study of T-cell memory formation after mild COVID-19. A single record per CDR3 protein comes from TCRdb applying MiXCR to the 5' RACE reads. The table lists a few hundred thousand distinct CDR3 sequences, roughly 21% of them singletons. Sequenced material: PBMCs or a T cell subset sorted from them (not recorded which). The source is a man between 18 and 35 years old who had mild COVID-19 (a few samples of this study predate the infection). Cell type and time point are not known.

V and J are TRBV11-2 and TRBJ2-7; the D is unclear. The length of the CDR3 is 15 residues. V gave up 0 bases and J gave up 4 bases, with 13 bases separating them. In germline, CDR1 is SGHAT, CDR2 FQNNGV. The CDR3 spells CASSLDPMTEYEQYV. The CDR3 region has the DNA TGTGCCAGCAGCTTAGATCCGATGACGGAATACGAGCAGTACGTC.

This clonotype turned up a few times. CDR3 residues: CSASARDRKGEQFF. CDR3 coding DNA: TGCAGTGCTAGTGCCCGGGACCGGAAGGGTGAGCAGTTCTTC. The chain has TRBV20-1 and TRBJ2-1, with D perhaps given as TRBD1 or TRBD2 (5 bases each). The CDR3 length is 14 residues. Per the germline V gene, CDR1 is DFQATT and CDR2 is SNEGSKA (reference sequence). With 3 bases removed from V and 9 bases from J, the gap between germline ends came to 18 bases.

The V call is TRBV14, the J call TRBJ2-1; a possible D gene is TRBD2 (6 bases). The germline V and J ends were trimmed by 0 bases and 15 bases, with 12 bases remaining between them. In germline, CDR1 is SGHDN, CDR2 FVKESK. The CDR3 totals 12 residues. Written as DNA, the CDR3 is TGTGCCAGCAGCCAAGATTTGCGGGGCCGGTTCTTC. This encodes CASSQDLRGRFF.

This clonotype has a handful of counts. The J gene is TRBJ2-5, the V gene TRBV6-1, with D possibly TRBD1 on 5 matching bases. Germline V gene lookup returns CDR1 MNHNS and CDR2 SASEGT. V dropped 1 base and J dropped 5 bases, with 11 bases sitting between them. The CDR3 loop spans 14 amino acids. The CDR3 DNA reads TGTGCCAGCAGTGAAGTGACAGCGACTGAGACCCAGTACTTC. Translating it yields CASSEVTATETQYF.

J is TRBJ1-6 and V is TRBV15, with 9 bases that match TRBD1. CDR1 and CDR2 from the germline V gene are LNHNV and YYDKDF (reference sequence). This CDR3 is built from 16 residues. The trim removed 0 bases at V and 7 bases at J, leaving 4 bases unmatched. Here the CDR3 reads CATSRDQDRGNSPLHF. DNA of the CDR3: TGTGCCACCAGCAGAGATCAGGACAGGGGAAATTCACCCCTCCACTTT.

The sample holds a few counts of this clonotype. The chain uses TRBV29-1 and TRBJ2-1; TRBD2 aligns across 9 bases. The CDR3 runs 12 residues. The J segment lost 16 bases and the V segment lost 3 bases, leaving 10 bases of the junction unmatched. Germline values: CDR1 SQVTM, CDR2 ANQGSEA. CDR3 sequence (DNA): TGCAGCGTTGACTCCCCGGGACTAGCCTACTTCTTC. Amino acid sequence: CSVDSPGLAYFF.

A few counts support this clonotype. The V call is TRBV15, the J call TRBJ2-5; tentative D call: TRBD1 (7 bases). CDR1 and CDR2 from the germline V gene are LNHNV and YYDKDF (reference sequence). V was trimmed by 5 bases and J by 3 bases, leaving 16 bases between them. The CDR3 has 15 amino acids. CDR3 coding DNA: TGTGCCACCAGCCTCGACAGGGAGGATGAAGAGACCCAGTACTTC. Its translation: CATSLDREDEETQYF.

The rearrangement links TRBV29-1 to TRBJ2-1; D not resolved. From germline, CDR1 is SQVTM and CDR2 ANQGSEA. The CDR3 totals 13 residues. The V and J ends lost 7 bases and 4 bases respectively, with 14 bases between them. The CDR3 spells CSASPDTYNEQFF. CDR3 coding DNA: TGCAGCGCTTCACCTGACACATACAATGAGCAGTTCTTC.

The chain carries TRBV20-1 and TRBJ1-6; D is perhaps TRBD1 (6 bases). Trimming took 1 base from V and 11 from J, leaving 24 bases between them. The germline gives CDR1 DFQATT, CDR2 SNEGSKA (reference sequence). CDR3 size: 17 residues. Written as DNA, the CDR3 is TGCAGTGCTAGAGCAATCAGGGGATCGGGGCAGGGGACACCCCTCCACTTT. It encodes CSARAIRGSGQGTPLHF.

This clonotype was detected ten times or more. The chain joins TRBV6-4 to TRBJ2-3, with TRBD2 matching over 8 bases. CDR3 length: 14 residues. Germline CDR1 is MRHNA and CDR2 is SNTAGT. V shed 3 bases, J shed 1 base, and the junction held 0 bases outside the gene matches. This chain's CDR3 is CASSERGGTDTQYF. The DNA of the CDR3 is TGTGCCAGCAGTGAGCGGGGGGGCACAGATACGCAGTATTTT.

The V gene is TRBV20-1, the J gene TRBJ2-3; D assignment may be TRBD1 or TRBD2 (5 bases each). The V and J ends lost 6 bases and 3 bases respectively, with 13 bases between them. The CDR3 is made up of 13 amino acids. Germline assignment: CDR1 DFQATT and CDR2 SNEGSKA (reference sequence). The CDR3 DNA reads as TGCAGTGCCGGGGCCCCGGGTACAGATACGCAGTATTTT. Protein: CSAGAPGTDTQYF.

The V gene is TRBV28, the J gene TRBJ1-2; 12 bases align to TRBD1. The CDR3 spans 14 residues. In germline, CDR1 is MDHEN, CDR2 SYDVKM. The V segment lost 5 bases and the J segment 7 bases; nucleotides outside the gene matches: 5. CDR3 nucleotides: TGTGCCAGCAGTACCGGGACAGGGGGCGGTGGCTACACCTTC. Its protein is CASSTGTGGGGYTF.

V usage is TRBV5-1 and J usage is TRBJ2-4; D is perhaps TRBD2 (6 bases). With 3 bases removed from V and 0 bases from J, the gap between germline ends came to 16 bases. Germline V gene lookup returns CDR1 SGHRS and CDR2 YFSETQ. This CDR3 contains 17 residues. The CDR3 DNA reads TGCGCCAGCAGCTGGGAGGAGGGTAGCCAAGCCAAAAACATTCAGTACTTC. Protein product: CASSWEEGSQAKNIQYF.

This clonotype was detected only a few times. J is TRBJ2-2 and V is TRBV6-5; TRBD2 is a possible D gene (6 bases). The V end lost 6 bases, the J end lost 7 bases, and 12 bases lay between the germline ends. The germline V gene encodes CDR1 MNHEY and CDR2 SVGAGI. The CDR3 is 13 amino acids. DNA for the CDR3: TGTGCCAGCAGGCCGGGGGTGGACGGGGAGCTGTTTTTT. As protein: CASRPGVDGELFF.

The rearrangement joins TRBV20-1 to TRBJ2-7; 11 positions agree with TRBD1. This CDR3 spans 14 amino acids. The germline V gene has CDR1 DFQATT and CDR2 SNEGSKA (reference sequence). The trim removed 6 bases at V and 0 bases at J, leaving 4 bases unmatched. CDR3 sequence: CSASGQGVSYEQYF. Written as DNA, the CDR3 is TGCAGTGCGTCGGGACAGGGGGTCTCCTACGAGCAGTACTTC.

The rearrangement joins TRBV7-2 to TRBJ2-7; a possible D gene is TRBD2 (7 bases). The CDR3 has 14 residues. V was trimmed by 4 bases and J by 6 bases, leaving 16 bases between them. Germline CDR1 reads SGHTA; CDR2 reads FQGNSA. In DNA form, the CDR3 reads TGTGCCAGCAGCTCCGCGATCGGGGGGCCCGAGCAGTACTTC. Its protein is CASSSAIGGPEQYF.

This clonotype came up a few times. This sequence joins TRBV5-6 and TRBJ2-1; 7 bases align to TRBD2. CDR1 is SGHDT, CDR2 YYEEEE, per germline. The CDR3 sequence is 15 residues long. Trimming cost V 0 bases and J 2 bases; bases outside gene matches: 2. The CDR3, as DNA: TGTGCCAGCAGCTTGGGGGGGGGTACCTACAATGAGCAGTTCTTC. It codes for CASSLGGGTYNEQFF.